This T cell receptor (beta chain) was profiled in a study of CD8 T cells in Susac syndrome. TEMRA cells were enriched by FACS, and CD4+ and CD8+ T cells were negatively isolated. Broader study findings: Peak Susac CD8+ clonal expansion was seen in TEMRA cells and active patients.

In regard to this clonotype: Antigen specificity is unknown.

RNA, at about 0.45 to 1 ug, was reverse transcribed with random hexamers. immunoSEQ multiplex PCR amplified TCR beta CDR3 across 54 Vbeta, 13 Jbeta. TCRdb re-analysed the immunoSEQ multiplex PCR reads in MiXCR, keeping a single row per CDR3 protein. The top ten hold approximately 0.45% of the sample, which has under 85,000 distinct CDR3 sequences, over 85% seen once. The CDR3 runs to 12 residues. Trimming removed 1 base from V and 5 bases from J; junction bases left unmatched: 0. Germline V lookup: CDR1 GTSNPN, CDR2 SVGIG (reference sequence). The chain couples TRBV30 to TRBJ2-3; 7 nucleotides line up with TRBD2. This TCR was recovered from a human donor with Susac syndrome. The sequencing input was CD8+ T cells from PBMCs. In DNA, the CDR3 is TGTGCCTGGAGTGCTAGCGGAGATACGCAGTATTTT. Protein sequence: CAWSASGDTQYF.